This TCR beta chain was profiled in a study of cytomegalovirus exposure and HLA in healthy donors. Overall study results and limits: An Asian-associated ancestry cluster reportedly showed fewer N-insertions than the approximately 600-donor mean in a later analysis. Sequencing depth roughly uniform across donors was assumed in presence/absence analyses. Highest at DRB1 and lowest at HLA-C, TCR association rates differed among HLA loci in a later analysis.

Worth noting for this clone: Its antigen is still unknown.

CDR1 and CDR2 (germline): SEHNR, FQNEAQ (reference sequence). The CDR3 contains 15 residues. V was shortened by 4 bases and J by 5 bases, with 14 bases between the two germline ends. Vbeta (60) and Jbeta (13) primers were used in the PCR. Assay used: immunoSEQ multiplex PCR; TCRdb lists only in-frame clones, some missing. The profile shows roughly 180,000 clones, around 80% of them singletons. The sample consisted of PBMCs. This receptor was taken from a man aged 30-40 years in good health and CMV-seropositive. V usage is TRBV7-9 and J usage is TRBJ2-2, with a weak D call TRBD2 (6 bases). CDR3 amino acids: CASSSPGTGTGELFF. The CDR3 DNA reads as TGTGCCAGCAGCTCCCCCGGGACTGGGACCGGGGAGCTGTTTTTT. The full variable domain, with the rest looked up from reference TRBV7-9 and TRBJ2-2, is DTGVSQNPRHKITKRGQNVTFRCDPISEHNRLYWYRQTLGQGPEFLTYFQNEAQLEKSRLLSDRFSAERPKGSFSTLEIQRTEQGDSAMYLCASSSPGTGTGELFFGEGSRLTVL.